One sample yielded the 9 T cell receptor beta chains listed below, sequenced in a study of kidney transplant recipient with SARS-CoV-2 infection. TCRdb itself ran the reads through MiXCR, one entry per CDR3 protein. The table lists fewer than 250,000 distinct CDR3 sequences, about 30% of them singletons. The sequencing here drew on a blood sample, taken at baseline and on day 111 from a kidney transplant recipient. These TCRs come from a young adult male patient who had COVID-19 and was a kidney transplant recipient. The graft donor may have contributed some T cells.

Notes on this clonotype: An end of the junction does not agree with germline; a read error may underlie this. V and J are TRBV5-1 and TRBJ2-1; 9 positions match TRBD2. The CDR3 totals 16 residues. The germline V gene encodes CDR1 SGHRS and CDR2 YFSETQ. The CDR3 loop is CAGRPLLAGVYNEQFF. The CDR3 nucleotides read TGCGCCGGCAGGCCGCTGTTAGCGGGAGTCTACAATGAGCAGTTCTTC.

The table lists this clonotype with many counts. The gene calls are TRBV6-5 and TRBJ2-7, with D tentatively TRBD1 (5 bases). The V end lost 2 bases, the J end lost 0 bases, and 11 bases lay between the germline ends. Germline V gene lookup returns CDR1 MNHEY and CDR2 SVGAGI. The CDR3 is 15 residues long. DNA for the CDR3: TGTGCCAGCAGTTACAAGTCAGGGCTCTCCTACGAGCAGTACTTC. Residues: CASSYKSGLSYEQYF.

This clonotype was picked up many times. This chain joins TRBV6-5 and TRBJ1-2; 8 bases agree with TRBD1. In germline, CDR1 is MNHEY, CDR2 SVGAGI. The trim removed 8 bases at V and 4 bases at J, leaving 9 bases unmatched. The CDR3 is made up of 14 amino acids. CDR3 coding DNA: TGTGCCAGCTCCGGACAGGGAATCTCCTATGGCTACACCTTC. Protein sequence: CASSGQGISYGYTF.

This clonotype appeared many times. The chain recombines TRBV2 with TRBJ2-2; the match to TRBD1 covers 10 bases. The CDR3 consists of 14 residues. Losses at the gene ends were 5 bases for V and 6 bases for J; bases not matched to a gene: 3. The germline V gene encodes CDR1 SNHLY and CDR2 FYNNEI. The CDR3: CASSWTGGPGELFF. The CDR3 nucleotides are TGTGCCAGCAGTTGGACAGGGGGTCCCGGGGAGCTGTTTTTT.

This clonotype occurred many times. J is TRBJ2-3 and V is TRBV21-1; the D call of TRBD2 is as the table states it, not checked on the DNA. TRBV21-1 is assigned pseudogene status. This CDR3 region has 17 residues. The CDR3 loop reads CASSQEVATVMQDTQYF. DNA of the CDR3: TGTGCCAGCAGTCAGGAGGTAGCTACAGTCATGCAAGATACGCAGTATTTT.

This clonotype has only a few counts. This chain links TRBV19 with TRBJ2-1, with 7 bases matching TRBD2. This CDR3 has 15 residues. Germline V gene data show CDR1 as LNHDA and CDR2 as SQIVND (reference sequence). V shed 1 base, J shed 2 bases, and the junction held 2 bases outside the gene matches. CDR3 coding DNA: TGTGCCAGTAGTATAGCGGGAGGTACCTACAATGAGCAGTTCTTC. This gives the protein CASSIAGGTYNEQFF. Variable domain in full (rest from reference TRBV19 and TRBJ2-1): DGGITQSPKYLFRKEGQNVTLSCEQNLNHDAMYWYRQDPGQGLRLIYYSQIVNDFQKGDIAEGYSVSREKKESFPLTVTSAQKNPTAFYLCASSIAGGTYNEQFFGPGTRLTVL.

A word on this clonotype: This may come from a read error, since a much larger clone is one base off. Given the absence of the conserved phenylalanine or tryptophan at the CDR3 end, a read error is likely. CDR3 amino acids: CASSFRTTEAFL. In DNA, the CDR3 is TGTGCCAGCAGCTTTAGGACCACTGAAGCTTTCCTT. V gene TRBV5-6 combines with J gene TRBJ1-1, with D uncertain. The V end was cut by 2 bases, the J end by 4 bases, with 6 bases between. CDR1 is SGHDT and CDR2 is YYEEEE in the germline V gene. The CDR3 has 12 amino acids.

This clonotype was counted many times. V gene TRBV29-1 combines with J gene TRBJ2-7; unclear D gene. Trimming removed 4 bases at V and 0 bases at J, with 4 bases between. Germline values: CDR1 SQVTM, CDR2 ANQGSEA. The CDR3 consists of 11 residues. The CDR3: CSVVHSYEQYF. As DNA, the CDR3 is TGCAGCGTTGTACACTCCTACGAGCAGTACTTC.

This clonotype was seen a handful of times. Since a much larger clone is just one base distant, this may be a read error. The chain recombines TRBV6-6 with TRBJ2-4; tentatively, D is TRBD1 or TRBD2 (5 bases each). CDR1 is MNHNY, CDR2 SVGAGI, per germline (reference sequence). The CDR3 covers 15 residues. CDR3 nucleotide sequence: TGTGCCAGCAGTTACACGCCCGGGGCCAAAAACATTCAGCACTTC. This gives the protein CASSYTPGAKNIQHF.